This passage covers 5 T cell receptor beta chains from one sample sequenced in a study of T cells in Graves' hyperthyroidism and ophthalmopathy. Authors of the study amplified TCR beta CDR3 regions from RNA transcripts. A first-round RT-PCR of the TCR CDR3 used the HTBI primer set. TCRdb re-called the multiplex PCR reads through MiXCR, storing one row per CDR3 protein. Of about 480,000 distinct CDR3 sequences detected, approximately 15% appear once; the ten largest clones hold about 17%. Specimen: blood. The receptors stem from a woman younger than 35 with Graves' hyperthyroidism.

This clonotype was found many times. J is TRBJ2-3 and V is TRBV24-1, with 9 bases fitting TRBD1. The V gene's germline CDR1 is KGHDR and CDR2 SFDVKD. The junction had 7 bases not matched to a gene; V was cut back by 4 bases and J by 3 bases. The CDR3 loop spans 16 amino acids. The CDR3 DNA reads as TGTGCCACCAGTGAGGGGGACAGGGAGCCGACAGATACGCAGTATTTT. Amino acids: CATSEGDREPTDTQYF.

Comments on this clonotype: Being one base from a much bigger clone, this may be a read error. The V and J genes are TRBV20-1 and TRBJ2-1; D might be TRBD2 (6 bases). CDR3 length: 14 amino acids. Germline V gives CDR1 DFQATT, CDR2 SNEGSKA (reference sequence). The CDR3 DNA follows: TGCAGTGCTAGGTTTTCCGGGAGTGGCAATGAGCAGTCCTTC. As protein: CSARFSGSGNEQSF.

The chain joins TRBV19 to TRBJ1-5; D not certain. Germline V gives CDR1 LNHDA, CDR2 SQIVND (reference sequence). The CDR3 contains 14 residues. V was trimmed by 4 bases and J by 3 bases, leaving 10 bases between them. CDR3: CASSTHSTNQPQHF. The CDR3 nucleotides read TGTGCCAGTAGTACACACAGTACCAATCAGCCCCAGCATTTT.

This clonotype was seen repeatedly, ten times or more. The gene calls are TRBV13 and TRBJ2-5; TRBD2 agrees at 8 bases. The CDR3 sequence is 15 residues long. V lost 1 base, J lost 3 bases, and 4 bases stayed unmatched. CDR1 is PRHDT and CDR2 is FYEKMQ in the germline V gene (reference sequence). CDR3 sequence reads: CASSLDPGGEETQYF. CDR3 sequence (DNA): TGTGCCAGCAGCTTAGACCCGGGAGGGGAAGAGACCCAGTACTTC.

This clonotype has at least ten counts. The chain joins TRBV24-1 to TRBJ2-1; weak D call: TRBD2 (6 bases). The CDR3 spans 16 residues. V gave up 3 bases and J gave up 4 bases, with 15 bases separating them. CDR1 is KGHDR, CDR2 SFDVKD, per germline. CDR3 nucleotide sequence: TGTGCCACCAGTGATCTAGCGCCCCCGGGGTACAATGAGCAGTTCTTC. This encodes CATSDLAPPGYNEQFF.